This TCR beta chain was documented in a study of identifying expanded T cells in peripheral blood. Broader study findings: Clone count variance between roughly 2-week samples rose with total template count.

V was pared by 5 bases and J by 4 bases, with 6 bases between. The CDR3 is 11 residues long. Germline CDR1 DFQATT, CDR2 SNEGSKA (reference sequence). Some clones are missing from TCRdb's copy, which holds only in-frame ones; the method was immunoSEQ multiplex PCR. The sample lists 95,000 to 100,000 clones, roughly nine tenths occurring once. Worth noting for this clone: Its antigen is still unknown.

The clonotype originates from a person aged 18 to 69 in good health. The chain recombines TRBV20-1 with TRBJ2-1; D may be TRBD2 (5 bases). Sequencing was carried out using blood. This CDR3 is CSAAGYNEQFF. In DNA, the CDR3 is TGCAGTGCTGCGGGTTACAATGAGCAGTTCTTC.